Following are 16 T cell receptor beta chains from one sample sequenced in a study of response to subunit inactivated influenza vaccine. TCRdb fed the RT-PCR reads into MiXCR, producing one record per CDR3 protein. The data contain about 570,000 distinct CDR3 sequences, over 9% of them seen just once; the ten biggest clones take up roughly 11%. These data are also associated with another study on T cells expressing NK-cell markers. Turning to that study: Making the TCR beta cDNA relied on 5'RACE template switching with UMIs.

Sequenced material: PBMCs from blood, taken on the day of vaccination. The receptors stem from a man aged 45-65 years who received an inactivated influenza vaccine.

This clonotype appeared a few times. The chain is built from TRBV7-6 and TRBJ2-1; 9 bases are a match to TRBD2. This CDR3 is 18 amino acids long. Germline assignment: CDR1 SGHVS and CDR2 FNYEAQ. Unmatched junction bases numbered 11, after V lost 5 bases and J lost 0 bases. Here the CDR3 reads CASSIRPASGISYNEQFF. The CDR3 nucleotides are TGTGCCAGCAGCATACGCCCCGCTAGCGGGATCTCCTACAATGAGCAGTTCTTC.

This clonotype was counted only a few times. The V call is TRBV3-1, the J call TRBJ2-2; D remains ambiguous. Trimming removed 2 bases at V and 2 bases at J, with 9 bases between. The CDR3 sequence is 15 residues long. CDR1 and CDR2 (germline): LGHDT, YNNKEL (reference sequence). The DNA for the CDR3 is TGTGCCAGCAGCCAATGGGGTTTAAACACCGGGGAGCTGTTTTTT. Translated, it gives CASSQWGLNTGELFF.

This clonotype was picked up a small number of times. In DNA form, the CDR3 reads TGTGCCAGCAGCTTGTCGGGACAGGGGTCCAGGGAGCAGTTCTTC. As protein: CASSLSGQGSREQFF. The gene calls are TRBV5-5 and TRBJ2-1, with 10 bases aligning to TRBD1. Germline V gene data show CDR1 as SGHKS and CDR2 as YYEKEE (reference sequence). The CDR3 sequence is 15 residues long. Unmatched junction bases numbered 8, after V lost 1 base and J lost 10 bases.

This clonotype has a count of ten or more. CDR3 bases: TGTGCCAGTTCTTCCCCACCGACTAGCGGGAATTTGTTCTTC. It encodes CASSSPPTSGNLFF. The chain couples TRBV12-3 or TRBV12-4 to TRBJ2-1; 11 bases map to TRBD2. Trimming at V came to 9 bases and at J to 15 bases, leaving 16 bases not matched to a gene. This CDR3 spans 14 amino acids.

This clonotype turned up a few times. CDR3 coding DNA: TGTGCCAGCACCATCGGGGGGCTCACAGATACGCAGTATTTT. This codes for CASTIGGLTDTQYF. V and J are TRBV7-9 and TRBJ2-3; D might be TRBD2 (7 bases). Germline V gives CDR1 SEHNR, CDR2 FQNEAQ (reference sequence). V lost 7 bases to trimming and J lost 2 bases, with 13 bases between them. This CDR3 contains 14 residues.

The gene calls are TRBV12-3 or TRBV12-4 and TRBJ2-2; D is unresolved. V lost 2 bases and J lost 0, with 16 bases in between. This CDR3 region has 18 residues. CDR3 sequence (DNA): TGTGCCAGCAGTTTAATTTTGGGCCCAAACACGAACACCGGGGAGCTGTTTTTT. Translating gives CASSLILGPNTNTGELFF.

This clonotype came up a few times. The CDR3 nucleotides are TGTGCCATCAGGAAAGGGGAGTCCGAGGGAGAGACCCAGTACTTC. Translated: CAIRKGESEGETQYF. The chain employs TRBV10-3 and TRBJ2-5; TRBD1 or TRBD2 may be the D gene (5 bases each). The V end was cut by 6 bases, the J end by 4 bases, with 18 bases between. The CDR3 contains 15 residues. CDR1 ENHRY and CDR2 SYGVKD come from the germline V gene.

This clonotype was seen a handful of times. The chain is built from TRBV5-6 and TRBJ2-2, with 12 bases lining up with TRBD2. The germline V gene encodes CDR1 SGHDT and CDR2 YYEEEE. With V trimmed by 1 base and J by 5 bases, 3 bases remained unmatched. CDR3 length equals 16 residues. The CDR3, as DNA: TGTGCCAGCAGCTTGTATCTAGCGGGGGGGACCGGGGAGCTGTTTTTT. Its translation: CASSLYLAGGTGELFF.

The CDR3: CASSTAGGTEAFF. The CDR3 nucleotides read TGTGCCAGTAGTACGGCAGGGGGTACTGAAGCTTTCTTT. The chain couples TRBV19 to TRBJ1-1; 7 bases match TRBD1. J was trimmed by 5 bases and V by 4 bases; bases with no gene match: 4. Germline V gives CDR1 LNHDA, CDR2 SQIVND (reference sequence). The CDR3 has 13 amino acids.

The chain joins TRBV16 to TRBJ2-1, with 16 bases that match TRBD2. There are 19 residues in the CDR3. Losses at the gene ends were 1 base for V and 10 bases for J; bases not matched to a gene: 13. CDR1 is KGHSY, CDR2 FQNENV, per germline. As DNA, the CDR3 is TGTGCCAGCAGCCAATTTGGGACTAGCGGGAGGGCCCGGTTTATCGAGCAGTTCTTC. Amino acids: CASSQFGTSGRARFIEQFF.

This clonotype has ten or more counts. This chain uses TRBV2 with TRBJ2-7; 11 nucleotides align to TRBD2. Germline V CDR1 and CDR2: SNHLY, FYNNEI. The V gene end was trimmed by 9 bases and the J gene end by 1 base; junction bases not matched to a gene: 5. There are 14 residues in the CDR3. The CDR3 sequence is CAREGTSGSYEQYF. The CDR3 DNA is TGTGCCAGAGAAGGGACTAGCGGTTCCTACGAGCAGTACTTC.

V usage is TRBV6-6 and J usage is TRBJ1-1; the D gene is possibly TRBD1 (5 bases). Deletions cut 6 bases from V and 3 bases from J, with 11 bases between. CDR1 and CDR2 (germline): MNHNY, SVGAGI (reference sequence). This CDR3 contains 13 residues. CDR3 loop: CASSHRFDTEAFF. The CDR3 DNA reads as TGTGCCAGCAGCCACAGGTTCGACACTGAAGCTTTCTTT.

This clonotype was detected ten times or more. The chain couples TRBV12-3 or TRBV12-4 to TRBJ2-5; no firm D call. The CDR3 extends over 16 amino acids. Trimming cost V 1 base and J 3 bases, with 15 bases left between them. The CDR3 coding sequence is TGTGCCAGCAGTTTAGGTCGGCAGGCCGGAAAAGAGACCCAGTACTTC. Amino acid sequence: CASSLGRQAGKETQYF.

This clonotype has at least ten counts. The V and J genes are TRBV28 and TRBJ1-2; 8 nucleotides align to TRBD1. The CDR3 is made up of 13 amino acids. The germline CDR1 and CDR2 sequences are MDHEN and SYDVKM. J gave up 2 bases and V 6 bases, and 2 bases lay outside the gene matches. CDR3 amino acids: CASRRQGNYGYTF. CDR3 DNA: TGTGCCAGCAGAAGACAGGGGAACTATGGCTACACCTTC.

The chain carries TRBV6-2 or TRBV6-3 and TRBJ2-7, with D tentatively TRBD2 (5 bases). Trimming removed 0 bases at V and 3 bases at J, with 15 bases between. Germline V lookup: CDR1 MNHEY, CDR2 SVGEGT. There are 16 residues in the CDR3. The CDR3 sequence is CASSYSFTGYSYEQYF. The CDR3 DNA is TGTGCCAGCAGTTACTCTTTCACGGGATATAGCTACGAGCAGTACTTC.

The chain recombines TRBV5-1 with TRBJ2-5; either TRBD1 or TRBD2 may supply D (6 bases each). The germline V gene has CDR1 SGHRS and CDR2 YFSETQ. The CDR3 length is 15 residues. V shed 0 bases and J shed 6 bases, with 15 bases lying between them. The CDR3 loop reads CASSLEQGGRKTQYF. The DNA of the CDR3 is TGCGCCAGCAGCTTGGAACAGGGAGGTAGAAAGACCCAGTACTTC.